The next 23 T cell receptor beta chains were all read from a single sample in a study of T cell repertoires in cytomegalovirus infection. TCRdb passed the reads through MiXCR, listing each CDR3 protein once. Of around 180,000 distinct CDR3 sequences in the sample, roughly 27% were seen once. Material: PBMCs. These TCRs come from a human donor in good health (CMV status not recorded). Some clones in this sample may be carry-over from other donors' samples.

Details on this clonotype: The CDR3 ends on some other residue instead of the conserved phenylalanine or tryptophan, so this is likely a read error. V gene TRBV5-1 combines with J gene TRBJ2-1; D is possibly TRBD2 (6 bases). Trimming pared 0 bases from V and 2 bases from J, leaving 15 bases between. This CDR3 spans 17 amino acids. CDR1 is SGHRS and CDR2 is YFSETQ in the germline V gene. CDR3 bases: TGCGCCAGCAGCTTGGCCAGAGGGACTGAAGCCTACAATGAGCAGTTCTGC. It codes for CASSLARGTEAYNEQFC.

The chain combines TRBV20-1 with TRBJ2-3, with a possible D match to TRBD1 (5 bases). V was shortened by 0 bases and J by 1 base, with 11 bases between the two germline ends. CDR3 size: 15 residues. Germline CDR1 is DFQATT and CDR2 is SNEGSKA (reference sequence). CDR3 sequence: CSARDSARGTDTQYF. The CDR3, as DNA: TGCAGTGCTAGAGATTCGGCCAGGGGCACAGATACGCAGTATTTT.

This clonotype was counted at least ten times. J is TRBJ2-7 and V is TRBV7-8, with 8 bases lining up with TRBD2. CDR1 is SGHVS and CDR2 is FQNEAQ in the germline V gene. This CDR3 contains 15 residues. J was trimmed by 6 bases and V by 1 base; bases with no gene match: 8. Written as DNA, the CDR3 is TGTGCCAGCAGCTTAGGCGGGGGGAGCACGACCGAGCAGTACTTC. Translation gives CASSLGGGSTTEQYF.

This chain uses TRBV5-4 with TRBJ2-5; 14 positions match TRBD2. CDR3 length equals 20 residues. V gave up 0 bases and J gave up 5 bases; unmatched junction bases: 15. Germline V gene lookup returns CDR1 SGHNT and CDR2 YYREEE (reference sequence). The CDR3 coding sequence is TGTGCCAGCAGCTTGGCCGGGAGGACTAGCGGGGGGCCGGGGGAGGAGACCCAGTACTTC. Its protein is CASSLAGRTSGGPGEETQYF.

CDR3 nucleotide sequence: TGTGCCAGCAGGCTTTATCGGGATAATTCACCCCTCCACTTT. As protein: CASRLYRDNSPLHF. The rearrangement joins TRBV12-3 or TRBV12-4 to TRBJ1-6; unclear D gene. V gave up 6 bases and J gave up 5 bases, with 11 bases separating them. The CDR3 sequence is 14 residues long.

The chain joins TRBV7-2 to TRBJ1-4; D is uncertain. Germline V gene sequence: CDR1 SGHTA, CDR2 FQGNSA. V was cut by 2 bases and J by 3 bases, with 10 bases left in between. The length of the CDR3 is 15 residues. CDR3 residues: CASSLMKDPNEKLFF. CDR3 DNA: TGTGCCAGCAGCTTAATGAAGGACCCTAATGAAAAACTGTTTTTT.

The chain is built from TRBV27 and TRBJ1-6; the match to TRBD1 covers 11 bases. The CDR3 is made up of 14 amino acids. The trim removed 4 bases at V and 12 bases at J, leaving 5 bases unmatched. Germline lookup yields CDR1 MNHEY and CDR2 SMNVEV (reference sequence). The CDR3 DNA sequence: TGTGCCAGCAGTTCCCTGGACAGGGGGCAACCCCTCCACTTT. Translated, it gives CASSSLDRGQPLHF.

The chain uses TRBV4-1 and TRBJ1-1; 7 bases align to TRBD1. This CDR3 contains 15 residues. CDR1 MGHRA and CDR2 YSYEKL come from the germline V gene. V gave up 4 bases and J gave up 2 bases; unmatched junction bases: 7. CDR3 in DNA: TGCGCCAGCAGCCGACAGACAGGGCATAACACTGAAGCTTTCTTT. Translating it yields CASSRQTGHNTEAFF.

This chain links TRBV7-3 with TRBJ2-1; D possibly uses TRBD1 or TRBD2 (5 bases each). Per germline, CDR1 SGHTA and CDR2 FQGTGA. The CDR3 extends over 14 amino acids. The germline V and J ends were trimmed by 4 bases and 9 bases, with 16 bases remaining between them. The CDR3 reads CASSSYARDGEQFF. CDR3 bases: TGTGCCAGCAGCTCATACGCGAGGGACGGTGAGCAGTTCTTC.

This clonotype was observed at least ten times. This chain joins TRBV7-2 and TRBJ1-1; D not resolved. Per the germline V gene, CDR1 is SGHTA and CDR2 is FQGNSA. CDR3 length: 15 amino acids. Deletions cut 2 bases from V and 0 bases from J, with 10 bases between. The CDR3 reads CASSLFGEMNTEAFF. For the CDR3, the DNA is TGTGCCAGCAGCTTATTTGGGGAAATGAACACTGAAGCTTTCTTT.

The V gene is TRBV4-3, the J gene TRBJ2-1; D gene uncertain. The ends were cut back, 4 bases at V and 10 bases at J, with 14 bases in the middle. Germline CDR1 and CDR2: LGHNA and YSLEER. CDR3 length: 13 amino acids. The CDR3 DNA is TGCGCCAGCAGCCCCGAAGCAGATCTGGAGCAGTTCTTC. Its protein is CASSPEADLEQFF.

Only a few counts were recorded for this clonotype. This chain joins TRBV11-1 and TRBJ2-1, with D tentatively TRBD1 (6 bases). The germline V gene encodes CDR1 SGHAT and CDR2 FQDESV (reference sequence). With 1 base removed from V and 3 bases from J, the gap between germline ends came to 10 bases. The CDR3 totals 15 residues. CDR3 bases: TGTGCCAGCAGCTTAGGCAGGGGTGGCTACAATGAGCAGTTCTTC. This translates into CASSLGRGGYNEQFF.

The chain carries TRBV6-5 and TRBJ2-2; D unresolved. The V end lost 0 bases, the J end lost 1 base, and 9 bases lay between the germline ends. From germline, CDR1 is MNHEY and CDR2 SVGAGI. The CDR3 spans 16 residues. The CDR3 sequence: CASSYSPRMNTGELFF. DNA of the CDR3: TGTGCCAGCAGTTACTCACCCAGGATGAACACCGGGGAGCTGTTTTTT.

This clonotype was seen only a few times. This sequence joins TRBV15 and TRBJ2-7; 7 bases map to TRBD1. The germline gives CDR1 LNHNV, CDR2 YYDKDF (reference sequence). The junction had 6 bases not matched to a gene; V was cut back by 5 bases and J by 2 bases. The CDR3 totals 14 residues. This chain's CDR3 is CATSPRDSTYEQYF. The CDR3 DNA is TGTGCCACCAGCCCCCGGGACAGTACCTACGAGCAGTACTTC. Filled out from reference TRBV15 and TRBJ2-7, the complete variable domain reads DAMVIQNPRYQVTQFGKPVTLSCSQTLNHNVMYWYQQKSSQAPKLLFHYYDKDFNNEADTPDNFQSRRPNTSFCFLDIRSPGLGDTAMYLCATSPRDSTYEQYFGPGTRLTVT.

This clonotype was seen only a few times. This chain connects TRBV18 to TRBJ1-6; 7 bases match TRBD1. The CDR3 is made up of 16 amino acids. J was trimmed by 7 bases and V by 1 base; bases with no gene match: 7. CDR1 and CDR2 (germline): KGHSH, LQKENI. CDR3 nucleotides: TGTGCCAGCTCACCACGGGACAGTGGGGAAAATTCACCCCTCCACTTT. Its translation: CASSPRDSGENSPLHF.

This clonotype was seen only a few times. The chain combines TRBV6-1 with TRBJ1-1, with D possibly TRBD1 on 5 matching bases. CDR1 is MNHNS, CDR2 SASEGT, per germline. This CDR3 is 12 amino acids long. Between the trimmed V and J ends, which lost 5 bases and 9 bases, there was a span of 13 bases. CDR3 protein: CASSNHGGQAFF. The CDR3 nucleotides read TGTGCCAGCAGTAACCACGGGGGACAAGCTTTCTTT.

A few counts support this clonotype. This chain uses TRBV4-2 with TRBJ1-1; D is undetermined. Germline V lookup: CDR1 LGHNA, CDR2 YNFKEQ. V was shortened by 0 bases and J by 6 bases, with 11 bases between the two germline ends. The CDR3 is 14 residues long. Here the CDR3 DNA reads TGTGCCAGCAGCCAAGATTGGAGAACCCCTGAAGCTTTCTTT. Encoded protein: CASSQDWRTPEAFF.

The rearrangement links TRBV7-3 to TRBJ2-2, with D hard to call. Germline loops: CDR1 SGHTA, CDR2 FQGTGA. The ends were cut back, 5 bases at V and 7 bases at J, with 14 bases in the middle. The CDR3 runs 14 residues. In nucleotides, the CDR3 is TGTGCCAGCAGCCTAAGTACAGAGCACGGGGAGCTGTTTTTT. This encodes CASSLSTEHGELFF.

The chain links TRBV12-3 or TRBV12-4 to TRBJ1-2; D is ambiguous. CDR3 length: 12 residues. Trimming took off 1 base at V and 8 bases at J, with 8 bases between the two ends. The CDR3 region has the DNA TGTGCCAGCAGTTTAGTGGCAGAAGGCTACACCTTC. This translates into CASSLVAEGYTF.

A few counts support this clonotype. V is TRBV20-1 and J is TRBJ2-3, with 13 bases aligning to TRBD2. From germline, CDR1 is DFQATT and CDR2 SNEGSKA (reference sequence). CDR3 length: 15 amino acids. Losses at the gene ends were 3 bases for V and 4 bases for J; bases not matched to a gene: 4. The CDR3 DNA reads TGCAGTGCTAGCGGACTAGCGGGGGATGCAGATACGCAGTATTTT. Encoded protein: CSASGLAGDADTQYF.

The J gene is TRBJ1-5, the V gene TRBV6-2 or TRBV6-3; no clear D gene. The CDR3 loop spans 13 amino acids. V was shortened by 2 bases and J by 2 bases, with 4 bases between the two germline ends. Germline values: CDR1 MNHEY, CDR2 SVGEGT. CDR3 sequence reads: CASSYLGNQPQHF. CDR3 in DNA: TGTGCCAGCAGTTACCTCGGCAATCAGCCCCAGCATTTT.

The chain recombines TRBV7-2 with TRBJ2-5; unclear D gene. The V end was cut by 4 bases, the J end by 5 bases, with 8 bases between. The CDR3 loop spans 12 amino acids. Germline values: CDR1 SGHTA, CDR2 FQGNSA. The CDR3 loop reads CASSSERETQYF. The CDR3 DNA follows: TGTGCCAGCAGCTCAGAGAGGGAGACCCAGTACTTC.

This clonotype was seen only a few times. The rearrangement links TRBV7-2 to TRBJ1-1; 11 bases agree with TRBD1. Per the germline V gene, CDR1 is SGHTA and CDR2 is FQGNSA. This CDR3 spans 17 amino acids. V was clipped by 4 bases and J by 1 base; unmatched bases: 8. The CDR3 DNA is TGTGCCAGCAGCTCCTGGGACAGGGGGGTTGCGAACACTGAAGCTTTCTTT. Its protein is CASSSWDRGVANTEAFF.